These T cell receptor beta chains were read from a single sample in a study of CD8+ T cells in alopecia areata. Produced via immunoSEQ multiplex PCR; TCRdb's table is partial and in-frame only. The data show over 120,000 clones, approximately 50% seen once. The material sequenced was CD4+ T cells sorted from blood, taken at week 0. The receptors were sampled from a human donor with alopecia areata. Each CDR3 is given with its conserved first and last residue. Fields, in order: V gene, D gene, J gene, clone size, CDR3 protein, CDR3 DNA. A D gene is named only where the DNA matches it firmly. Clone size is not always given. Where it is, it says once, few, many or a class for expanded clones.

V gene: TRBV7-2; D gene: TRBD2; J gene: TRBJ2-7; clone size: few; CDR3 protein: CASSRGTSGRRLSPEQYF; CDR3 DNA: TGTGCCAGCAGCCGGGGGACTAGCGGGAGGCGACTTTCTCCCGAGCAGTACTTC
V gene: TRBV7-2; D gene: -; J gene: TRBJ2-1; clone size: -; CDR3 protein: CASSLAGLLGNEQFF; CDR3 DNA: TGTGCCAGCAGCTTAGCGGGGCTGTTAGGCAATGAGCAGTTCTTC
V gene: TRBV29-1; D gene: TRBD1; J gene: TRBJ2-2; clone size: few; CDR3 protein: CSVRTGGTGELFF; CDR3 DNA: TGCAGCGTCCGGACAGGGGGCACCGGGGAGCTGTTTTTT
V gene: TRBV29-1; D gene: -; J gene: TRBJ1-5; clone size: -; CDR3 protein: CSVGNRANQPQHF; CDR3 DNA: TGCAGCGTTGGAAACAGGGCCAATCAGCCCCAGCATTTT
V gene: TRBV6-5; D gene: TRBD2; J gene: TRBJ2-1; clone size: -; CDR3 protein: CASSYGGSAYNEQFF; CDR3 DNA: TGTGCCAGCAGTTACGGCGGGAGTGCCTACAATGAGCAGTTCTTC
V gene: TRBV29-1; D gene: TRBD2; J gene: TRBJ2-2; clone size: few; CDR3 protein: CSVSTGTTTGELFF; CDR3 DNA: TGCAGCGTTTCTACTGGGACTACCACCGGGGAGCTGTTTTTT
V gene: TRBV29-1; D gene: TRBD1; J gene: TRBJ1-3; clone size: -; CDR3 protein: CSVVTGLRNTIYF; CDR3 DNA: TGCAGCGTTGTGACAGGGCTTAGAAACACCATATATTTT
V gene: TRBV30; D gene: -; J gene: TRBJ1-2; clone size: -; CDR3 protein: CAWSSVGTNGYTF; CDR3 DNA: TGTGCCTGGTCCTCGGTAGGGACTAATGGCTACACCTTC
V gene: TRBV27; D gene: -; J gene: TRBJ2-5; clone size: -; CDR3 protein: CASRGSGQETQYF; CDR3 DNA: TGTGCCAGCAGGGGTAGCGGACAAGAGACCCAGTACTTC
V gene: TRBV15; D gene: TRBD2; J gene: TRBJ2-1; clone size: -; CDR3 protein: CATSRPVAGIYNEQFF; CDR3 DNA: TGTGCCACCAGCAGACCCGTAGCGGGAATTTACAATGAGCAGTTCTTC
V gene: TRBV6-5; D gene: TRBD1; J gene: TRBJ2-5; clone size: few; CDR3 protein: CASSSGGTQYF; CDR3 DNA: TGTGCCAGCAGTTCAGGGGGGACCCAGTACTTC
V gene: TRBV15; D gene: TRBD2; J gene: TRBJ2-7; clone size: once; CDR3 protein: CATSSGTSGNFHEQYF; CDR3 DNA: TGTGCCACCAGCAGCGGGACTAGCGGGAACTTCCACGAGCAGTACTTC
V gene: TRBV25-1; D gene: -; J gene: TRBJ1-2; clone size: -; CDR3 protein: CASSVTMGYGYTF; CDR3 DNA: TGTGCCAGCAGTGTGACGATGGGCTATGGCTACACCTTC
V gene: TRBV6-5; D gene: TRBD2; J gene: TRBJ2-7; clone size: -; CDR3 protein: CASTGLAGAYEQYF; CDR3 DNA: TGTGCCAGCACCGGACTAGCGGGGGCCTACGAGCAGTACTTC
V gene: TRBV5-1; D gene: TRBD2; J gene: TRBJ2-3; clone size: few; CDR3 protein: CASSLNAGGTTSTDTQYF; CDR3 DNA: TGCGCCAGCAGCTTGAATGCGGGAGGAACCACTAGCACAGATACGCAGTATTTT
V gene: TRBV7-2; D gene: -; J gene: TRBJ2-3; clone size: few; CDR3 protein: CASSSRSLGPDTQYF; CDR3 DNA: TGTGCCAGCAGCTCCCGGTCCTTGGGACCAGATACGCAGTATTTT
V gene: TRBV4-1; D gene: TRBD2; J gene: TRBJ2-2; clone size: once; CDR3 protein: CASSSSGQGYSGELFF; CDR3 DNA: TGCGCCAGCAGCTCTAGCGGTCAGGGCTATTCCGGGGAGCTGTTTTTT
V gene: TRBV29-1; D gene: -; J gene: TRBJ2-5; clone size: -; CDR3 protein: CSVESGFGETQYF; CDR3 DNA: TGCAGCGTTGAATCAGGCTTCGGAGAGACCCAGTACTTC
V gene: TRBV2; D gene: -; J gene: TRBJ2-3; clone size: few; CDR3 protein: CASSPDTQYF; CDR3 DNA: TGTGCCAGCTCTCCAGATACGCAGTATTTT
V gene: TRBV19; D gene: -; J gene: TRBJ1-5; clone size: few; CDR3 protein: CASSSRWGRTGPQHF; CDR3 DNA: TGTGCCAGTAGTTCTCGTTGGGGGCGTACGGGGCCCCAGCATTTT
V gene: TRBV29-1; D gene: -; J gene: TRBJ2-1; clone size: few; CDR3 protein: CSVAVPSPNEQFF; CDR3 DNA: TGCAGCGTTGCGGTTCCGAGTCCAAATGAGCAGTTCTTC
V gene: TRBV7-9; D gene: TRBD1; J gene: TRBJ2-5; clone size: -; CDR3 protein: CASSFPKTGGAVLQETQYF; CDR3 DNA: TGTGCCAGCAGCTTCCCCAAGACAGGGGGCGCGGTCCTCCAAGAGACCCAGTACTTC
V gene: TRBV6-1; D gene: -; J gene: TRBJ2-7; clone size: -; CDR3 protein: CASSEAPLIHEQYF; CDR3 DNA: TGTGCCAGCAGTGAAGCGCCTTTGATCCACGAGCAGTACTTC
V gene: TRBV9; D gene: TRBD2; J gene: TRBJ2-7; clone size: -; CDR3 protein: CASSGRLAGVYEQYF; CDR3 DNA: TGTGCCAGCAGCGGCAGACTAGCGGGAGTCTACGAGCAGTACTTC
V gene: TRBV30; D gene: TRBD1; J gene: TRBJ1-2; clone size: few; CDR3 protein: CAWGTGAHGYTF; CDR3 DNA: TGTGCCTGGGGGACAGGGGCCCATGGCTACACCTTC
V gene: TRBV6-6; D gene: -; J gene: TRBJ1-5; clone size: few; CDR3 protein: CASSYSTWSGQPQHF; CDR3 DNA: TGTGCCAGCAGTTACTCGACGTGGTCGGGACAGCCCCAGCATTTT
V gene: TRBV29-1; D gene: -; J gene: TRBJ2-6; clone size: -; CDR3 protein: CSVASSGANVLTF; CDR3 DNA: TGCAGCGTGGCGAGCTCTGGGGCCAACGTCCTGACTTTC
V gene: TRBV6-1; D gene: -; J gene: TRBJ1-2; clone size: -; CDR3 protein: CASRTDSYGYTF; CDR3 DNA: TGTGCCAGCAGGACCGACAGTTATGGCTACACCTTC
V gene: TRBV5-1; D gene: TRBD1; J gene: TRBJ2-7; clone size: -; CDR3 protein: CASSLFRQGSDEQYF; CDR3 DNA: TGCGCCAGCAGCTTATTCCGACAGGGGTCCGACGAGCAGTACTTC
V gene: TRBV6-5; D gene: TRBD1; J gene: TRBJ2-7; clone size: few; CDR3 protein: CASSYGVQGYEQYF; CDR3 DNA: TGTGCCAGCAGTTACGGGGTACAGGGGTACGAGCAGTACTTC